These 30 T cell receptor beta chains share one sample of origin, sequenced in a study of shared clonotypes between healthy human individuals. The repertoire was sequenced with immunoSEQ multiplex PCR; TCRdb's copy has only in-frame clones and lacks some. Of fewer than 650,000 clones listed, 76% are singletons. The sample taken for sequencing was PBMCs. These receptor sequences come from a woman in her thirties or forties in good health. Some clones in this sample may be carry-over from other donors' samples.

This clone was seen a handful of times. The V gene is TRBV4-1, the J gene TRBJ1-1, with TRBD1 matching over 7 bases. Germline CDR1 is MGHRA and CDR2 is YSYEKL. The CDR3 is made up of 14 amino acids. J gave up 4 bases and V 4 bases, and 6 bases lay outside the gene matches. The CDR3, as DNA: TGCGCCAGCAGCCGACGGGACAGTAGCACTGAAGCTTTCTTT. It yields the protein CASSRRDSSTEAFF.

The chain links TRBV11-2 to TRBJ2-1, with 10 bases lining up with TRBD2. The V and J ends lost 4 bases and 10 bases, in that order; junction bases with no gene match: 10. Per germline, CDR1 SGHAT and CDR2 FQNNGV. This CDR3 is built from 15 residues. The CDR3: CASSSKASGRGEQFF. CDR3 coding DNA: TGTGCCAGCAGCTCAAAAGCTAGCGGGAGAGGAGAGCAGTTCTTC.

The gene calls are TRBV6-6 and TRBJ2-3, with no clear D. The CDR3 is made up of 12 amino acids. CDR1 and CDR2 from the germline V gene are MNHNY and SVGAGI (reference sequence). Trimming took 7 bases from V and 6 from J, leaving 11 bases between them. The CDR3 nucleotides read TGTGCCAGCAATTCTAACGGGGATACGCAGTATTTT. Protein: CASNSNGDTQYF.

The V call is TRBV4-2, the J call TRBJ2-5, with TRBD2 matching 8 bases. CDR1 and CDR2 (germline): LGHNA, YNFKEQ. The J segment lost 4 bases and the V segment lost 5 bases, leaving 6 bases of the junction unmatched. The CDR3 length is 14 residues. The DNA of the CDR3 is TGTGCCAGCAGCTCCCTTACTAGCGGAGAGACCCAGTACTTC. It is translated as CASSSLTSGETQYF.

The chain is built from TRBV9 and TRBJ2-4; TRBD1 or TRBD2 may be the D gene (5 bases each). V gave up 0 bases and J gave up 8 bases, with 12 bases separating them. Germline CDR1 reads SGDLS; CDR2 reads YYNGEE. CDR3 size: 14 residues. The CDR3 region is CASSVGPMGDIQYF. CDR3 bases: TGTGCCAGCAGCGTAGGACCCATGGGGGACATTCAGTACTTC.

This clone occurred a few times. The chain carries TRBV27 and TRBJ2-7, with a possible D match to TRBD2 (5 bases). V shed 8 bases and J shed 2 bases, with 13 bases lying between them. CDR1 is MNHEY, CDR2 SMNVEV, per germline (reference sequence). There are 13 residues in the CDR3. Here the CDR3 DNA reads TGTGCCAGCCGGGTCGAGGGCCCCTACGAGCAGTACTTC. Translating it yields CASRVEGPYEQYF.

The chain couples TRBV19 to TRBJ1-1, with 10 bases identical to TRBD1. The germline gives CDR1 LNHDA, CDR2 SQIVND (reference sequence). This CDR3 comprises 14 residues. After removal of 5 bases from V and 4 bases from J, the junction contained 4 bases not matched to a gene. The DNA for the CDR3 is TGTGCCAGTAGTGTTGGACAGGGGGGCACTGAAGCTTTCTTT. Translation: CASSVGQGGTEAFF.

This clone was picked up many times. This sequence joins TRBV6-7 and TRBJ2-4; TRBD1 or TRBD2 may be the D gene (5 bases each). TRBV6-7 qualifies as an ORF whose function is uncertain. Between the trimmed V and J ends, which lost 6 bases and 3 bases, there was a span of 27 bases. This CDR3 region has 19 residues. In nucleotides, the CDR3 is TGTGCCAGCAGCCCCCGGGCTGAGGGGCTGTTAAAAGACAAAAACATTCAGTACTTC. This translates into CASSPRAEGLLKDKNIQYF.

This clone was seen many times. V gene TRBV7-3 combines with J gene TRBJ2-7; D gene uncertain. This CDR3 contains 13 residues. CDR1 and CDR2 from the germline V gene are SGHTA and FQGTGA. V was clipped by 5 bases and J by 0 bases, with 8 bases between them. CDR3 nucleotides: TGTGCCAGCAGCCCCTCACCCTCCTACGAGCAGTACTTC. It specifies CASSPSPSYEQYF.

This clone has just one count. The rearrangement uses TRBV5-6 and TRBJ2-6; perhaps TRBD1 as D (6 bases). The CDR3 runs 17 residues. Between the trimmed V and J ends, which lost 1 base and 0 bases, there was a span of 11 bases. Germline CDR1 is SGHDT and CDR2 is YYEEEE. The CDR3: CASSLPWTDSGANVLTF. The CDR3 region has the DNA TGTGCCAGCAGCTTGCCGTGGACAGACTCTGGGGCCAACGTCCTGACTTTC.

About this clone: Other DNA sequences in this specimen translate into the identical CDR3. The chain employs TRBV7-9 and TRBJ1-5, with D uncertain. The germline V gene encodes CDR1 SEHNR and CDR2 FQNEAQ (reference sequence). The V end lost 1 base, the J end lost 2 bases, and 6 bases lay between the germline ends. This CDR3 is 14 amino acids long. CDR3 residues: CASSLGTGNQPQHF. DNA of the CDR3: TGTGCCAGCAGCTTAGGTACAGGCAATCAGCCCCAGCATTTT.

The V and J genes are TRBV6-4 and TRBJ2-1; 12 positions agree with TRBD2. Trimming at V came to 4 bases and at J to 6 bases, leaving 7 bases not matched to a gene. The CDR3 has 16 amino acids. CDR1 and CDR2 from the germline V gene are MRHNA and SNTAGT. The CDR3 DNA reads as TGTGCCAGCAGTGCCGAGGGACTAGCGGGCGCCAATGAGCAGTTCTTC. Amino acid sequence: CASSAEGLAGANEQFF.

This clone was detected many times. This sequence joins TRBV7-3 and TRBJ2-3, with unresolved D. Germline values: CDR1 SGHTA, CDR2 FQGTGA. V dropped 1 base and J dropped 3 bases, with 5 bases sitting between them. The CDR3 covers 13 residues. The CDR3 region is CASSLMGTDTQYF. The CDR3 DNA sequence: TGTGCCAGCAGCTTAATGGGAACAGATACGCAGTATTTT.

The J gene is TRBJ2-7, the V gene TRBV29-1; 10 bases are a match to TRBD2. After removal of 7 bases from V and 2 bases from J, the junction contained 5 bases not matched to a gene. Germline loops: CDR1 SQVTM, CDR2 ANQGSEA. The CDR3 is made up of 13 amino acids. In DNA, the CDR3 is TGCAGCGCTAGCGGGAGAGGCACCTACGAGCAGTACTTC. It yields the protein CSASGRGTYEQYF.

This clone appeared a few times. The chain employs TRBV4-3 and TRBJ2-4, with 7 bases aligning to TRBD2. This CDR3 has 16 residues. Germline CDR1 LGHNA, CDR2 YSLEER. V lost 0 bases to trimming and J lost 3 bases; unmatched junction nucleotides: 5. CDR3: CASSQDAGRVKNIQYF. DNA of the CDR3: TGCGCCAGCAGCCAAGATGCAGGGAGGGTCAAAAACATTCAGTACTTC.

J is TRBJ1-1 and V is TRBV6-5; D uncertain. CDR1 is MNHEY, CDR2 SVGAGI, per germline. The CDR3 consists of 13 residues. Trimming took off 2 bases at V and 4 bases at J, with 8 bases between the two ends. The CDR3 DNA reads as TGTGCCAGCAGTTACAGCGGGGTCACTGAAGCTTTCTTT. It encodes CASSYSGVTEAFF.

The J gene is TRBJ2-7, the V gene TRBV7-9, with D possibly TRBD2 on 6 matching bases. The germline CDR1 and CDR2 sequences are SEHNR and FQNEAQ (reference sequence). The CDR3 extends over 15 amino acids. V lost 1 base to trimming and J lost 6 bases, with 16 bases between them. The CDR3 is CASSLVRDFSPEQYF. The CDR3 nucleotides read TGTGCCAGCAGCTTAGTCCGGGACTTCTCCCCCGAGCAGTACTTC.

This rearrangement joins TRBV10-3 to TRBJ1-2, with 10 positions matching TRBD1. CDR1 and CDR2 (germline): ENHRY, SYGVKD. The CDR3 consists of 16 residues. J gave up 4 bases and V 2 bases, and 7 bases lay outside the gene matches. The CDR3 sequence is CAISEGPGTGAYGYTF. The CDR3 DNA is TGTGCCATCAGTGAGGGACCCGGGACAGGGGCCTATGGCTACACCTTC.

The V call is TRBV6-1, the J call TRBJ1-1, with D unresolved. V was cut by 5 bases and J by 7 bases, with 11 bases left in between. The CDR3 runs to 12 residues. Germline V gene data show CDR1 as MNHNS and CDR2 as SASEGT. The CDR3 protein is CASSPGTYEAFF. CDR3 DNA sequence: TGTGCCAGCAGTCCGGGAACCTATGAAGCTTTCTTT.

V usage is TRBV27 and J usage is TRBJ2-3, with D hard to call. The CDR3 is 14 amino acids. Trimming stripped 5 bases from V and 5 bases from J, with 14 bases between. Germline CDR1 MNHEY, CDR2 SMNVEV (reference sequence). The CDR3 protein is CASSQKTQRDTQYF. CDR3 DNA sequence: TGTGCCAGCAGTCAGAAGACACAACGAGATACGCAGTATTTT.

The gene calls are TRBV18 and TRBJ2-5; the D is unclear. V lost 2 bases and J lost 5, with 9 bases in between. Germline V CDR1 and CDR2: KGHSH, LQKENI. CDR3 length: 13 residues. CDR3 sequence reads: CASSPGQVETQYF. CDR3 nucleotide sequence: TGTGCCAGCTCACCAGGGCAGGTGGAGACCCAGTACTTC.

The chain employs TRBV12-5 and TRBJ2-5; 7 bases fit TRBD2. The V gene end was trimmed by 7 bases and the J gene end by 5 bases; junction bases not matched to a gene: 10. This CDR3 has 14 amino acids. Germline assignment: CDR1 LGHNT and CDR2 FRNRAP. The CDR3 coding sequence is TGTGCTAGTGCTCTCGCGGGAGCGCGGGAGACCCAGTACTTC. Encoded protein: CASALAGARETQYF.

The chain carries TRBV28 and TRBJ2-7, with TRBD2 matching over 9 bases. This CDR3 spans 15 amino acids. Per the germline V gene, CDR1 is MDHEN and CDR2 is SYDVKM. Unmatched junction bases numbered 10, after V lost 6 bases and J lost 4 bases. The CDR3 DNA is TGTGCCAGCAGAACCGGACTAGCGAGGATGTACGAGCAGTACTTC. Residues: CASRTGLARMYEQYF. Together with reference TRBV28 and TRBJ2-7, the CDR3 gives the full variable domain: DVKVTQSSRYLVKRTGEKVFLECVQDMDHENMFWYRQDPGLGLRLIYFSYDVKMKEKGDIPEGYSVSREKKERFSLILESASTNQTSMYLCASRTGLARMYEQYFGPGTRLTVT.

The genes are TRBV5-4 and TRBJ2-5; tentative D call: TRBD1 (7 bases). There are 16 residues in the CDR3. Trimming removed 4 bases from V and 5 bases from J, with 21 bases in between. Germline V gene data show CDR1 as SGHNT and CDR2 as YYREEE (reference sequence). CDR3 sequence: CASSRSATGRSETQYF. DNA of the CDR3: TGTGCCAGCAGCAGAAGCGCGACAGGGAGGTCGGAGACCCAGTACTTC.

With respect to this clone: This likely reflects a read error, since a far larger clone is one base away. The gene calls are TRBV4-1 and TRBJ1-1; no firm D call. The CDR3 extends over 12 amino acids. Germline CDR1 reads MGHRA; CDR2 reads YSYEKL. For the CDR3, the DNA is TGCGCCAGCAGCCTCCCCGGCACTGAAGTTTTCTTT. It codes for CASSLPGTEVFF.

Regarding this clone: A single base separates this from a much larger clone, so it may be a read error. This chain connects TRBV11-3 to TRBJ1-2; 7 positions agree with TRBD1. Germline V lookup: CDR1 SGHNT, CDR2 YENEEA. V was clipped by 3 bases and J by 8 bases; unmatched bases: 6. The CDR3 extends over 13 amino acids. In DNA, the CDR3 is TGTGCCAGCAGCTTGTTGACAGGGCGAGGCTACACCTTC. This codes for CASSLLTGRGYTF.

This clone was seen a handful of times. The rearrangement joins TRBV19 to TRBJ1-4, with D maybe TRBD1 (5 bases). The CDR3 consists of 14 residues. V gave up 8 bases and J gave up 8 bases, with 18 bases separating them. Looked up from germline, CDR1 is LNHDA and CDR2 is SQIVND (reference sequence). DNA for the CDR3: TGTGCCAGTGGGCATAACGGGAGGGGAGAAAAACTGTTTTTT. This sequence encodes CASGHNGRGEKLFF.

As for this clone: A single base is all that separates this from a far larger clone, so a read error is likely. The CDR3 protein is CASSLGAGQGFSGELFF. The CDR3 DNA sequence: TGTGCCAGCAGCTTGGGTGCGGGACAGGGTTTTTCCGGGGAGCTGTTTTTT. The chain joins TRBV11-3 to TRBJ2-2, with 9 bases identical to TRBD1. The CDR3 has 17 residues. Germline V CDR1 and CDR2: SGHNT, YENEEA. Germline trimming cut 3 bases from V and 6 bases from J; bases unmatched to any gene: 11. Looking up the rest from reference TRBV11-3 and TRBJ2-2 gives the full variable domain: EAGVVQSPRYKIIEKKQPVAFWCNPISGHNTLYWYLQNLGQGPELLIRYENEEAVDDSQLPKDRFSAERLKGVDSTLKIQPAELGDSAVYLCASSLGAGQGFSGELFFGEGSRLTVL.

This clone was seen a few times. The chain couples TRBV27 to TRBJ2-7, with TRBD2 matching over 9 bases. CDR3 length equals 14 residues. V trimming: 7 bases; J trimming: 4 bases; junction bases outside the gene matches: 8. Germline CDR1 reads MNHEY; CDR2 reads SMNVEV (reference sequence). The CDR3 DNA reads TGTGCCAGCAAAAGCGGGAGGCTCGCGTACGAGCAGTACTTC. Its translation: CASKSGRLAYEQYF.

This sequence joins TRBV7-2 and TRBJ2-1; D call uncertain. There are 15 residues in the CDR3. Trimming took 1 base from V and 3 from J, leaving 10 bases between them. Germline CDR1 SGHTA, CDR2 FQGNSA. The CDR3: CASSLEMRSYNEQFF. CDR3 nucleotide sequence: TGTGCCAGCAGCTTAGAGATGAGGAGCTACAATGAGCAGTTCTTC.